This T cell receptor beta chain was identified in a study of CD8+CD57+ T cells in acquired aplastic anemia. Overall study: Sorted cells (CD4+ and CD8+) yielded DNA amounts that averaged approximately 3.2 ug. Healthy donors averaged roughly 11 million reads for CD4+ cells.

The J segment lost 14 bases and the V segment lost 1 base, leaving 16 bases of the junction unmatched. CDR1 SGHTA and CDR2 FQGNSA come from the germline V gene. The CDR3 length is 16 residues. Using genomic DNA as the template, TCR beta VDJ and CDR3 profiling was carried out. From the reads, TCRdb called clonotypes with MiXCR, one entry per CDR3 protein. The sample lists some 410,000 distinct CDR3 sequences, around 72% occurring once. The sequencing sample was made of sorted CD4+, CD8+, or CD8+CD57+ T cells (not recorded which) from PBMCs. The rearrangement uses TRBV7-2 and TRBJ2-2, with 7 bases fitting TRBD2. The origin of this receptor is a human donor in good health, serving as a control. The CDR3 coding sequence is TGTGCCAGCAGCTTAGTGGTAGGGAGGGAGCCGGTGTACCTGTTTTTT. It translates to CASSLVVGREPVYLFF.